These 19 T cell receptor beta chains were sequenced from one sample in a study of T cells in Graves' hyperthyroidism and ophthalmopathy. RNA transcripts provided the source from which TCR beta CDR3 regions were amplified. First-round RT-PCR targeting the TCR CDR3 was performed with the HTBI primer set. Using its own MiXCR run on the multiplex PCR reads, TCRdb lists one record per CDR3 protein. This sample has about half a million distinct CDR3 sequences; about 16% occur once, and the top ten carry 25% to 35%. What was sequenced was blood. The source of these receptors is a woman in her 30s with Graves' ophthalmopathy.

The chain carries TRBV14 and TRBJ1-6; TRBD1 might be the D (5 bases). Trimming removed 5 bases at V and 4 bases at J, with 9 bases between. Germline CDR1 and CDR2: SGHDN and FVKESK. The CDR3 has 14 amino acids. This chain's CDR3 is CASSRGRYNSPLHF. The CDR3, as DNA: TGTGCCAGCAGCAGGGGTCGTTATAATTCACCCCTCCACTTT.

This clonotype was observed many times. The chain uses TRBV7-8 and TRBJ2-7; D might be TRBD1 (6 bases). The germline V gene has CDR1 SGHVS and CDR2 FQNEAQ. Trimming stripped 5 bases from V and 2 bases from J, with 13 bases between. The CDR3 loop spans 14 amino acids. The CDR3 loop reads CASSEPQGTYEQYF. The CDR3 DNA sequence: TGTGCCAGCAGCGAACCACAGGGAACCTACGAGCAGTACTTC.

In its sample, this clonotype was seen many times. The rearrangement joins TRBV5-4 to TRBJ2-3, with a possible D match to TRBD2 (5 bases). V was pared by 0 bases and J by 0 bases, with 14 bases between. CDR1 and CDR2 (germline): SGHNT, YYREEE (reference sequence). The CDR3 runs to 17 residues. CDR3 nucleotides: TGTGCCAGCAGCTTGGAGTTGCAGCGGAGTAGCACAGATACGCAGTATTTT. This codes for CASSLELQRSSTDTQYF.

This clonotype has only a few counts. This chain connects TRBV10-3 to TRBJ1-2; TRBD1 matches 9 bases. The germline gives CDR1 ENHRY, CDR2 SYGVKD. This CDR3 region has 16 residues. With V trimmed by 2 bases and J by 4 bases, 8 bases remained unmatched. Here the CDR3 reads CAISEPRTGDGYGYTF. The DNA for the CDR3 is TGTGCCATCAGTGAGCCCCGGACAGGGGATGGCTATGGCTACACCTTC.

This clonotype appeared a few times. The chain carries TRBV6-2 or TRBV6-3 and TRBJ2-1, with 9 nucleotides matching TRBD2. The CDR3 covers 14 residues. After removal of 6 bases from V and 7 bases from J, the junction contained 7 bases not matched to a gene. Per germline, CDR1 MNHEY and CDR2 SVGEGT. The CDR3 is CASRNSGSWNEQFF. For the CDR3, the DNA is TGTGCCAGCAGAAATAGCGGGAGTTGGAATGAGCAGTTCTTC.

The chain carries TRBV7-2 and TRBJ2-7, with 15 bases that match TRBD2. J gave up 2 bases and V 4 bases, and 3 bases lay outside the gene matches. Germline V gene lookup returns CDR1 SGHTA and CDR2 FQGNSA. The CDR3 is made up of 16 amino acids. The CDR3 nucleotides read TGTGCCAGCAGCTGCAGGACTAGCGGGAGGGCCTACGAGCAGTACTTC. Translation gives CASSCRTSGRAYEQYF. The whole variable domain, remainder taken from reference TRBV7-2 and TRBJ2-7, is GAGVSQSPSNKVTEKGKDVELRCDPISGHTALYWYRQSLGQGLEFLIYFQGNSAPDKSGLPSDRFSAERTGGSVSTLTIQRTQQEDSAVYLCASSCRTSGRAYEQYFGPGTRLTVT.

This rearrangement joins TRBV20-1 to TRBJ2-1, with 16 positions matching TRBD2. The junction had 4 bases not matched to a gene; V was cut back by 6 bases and J by 8 bases. Germline CDR1 reads DFQATT; CDR2 reads SNEGSKA (reference sequence). This CDR3 has 14 residues. CDR3 amino acids: CSAGTSGRVHEQFF. CDR3 nucleotides: TGCAGTGCCGGGACTAGCGGGAGGGTGCATGAGCAGTTCTTC.

J is TRBJ2-2 and V is TRBV6-2 or TRBV6-3; D gene unclear. The germline gives CDR1 MNHEY, CDR2 SVGEGT. Deletions cut 3 bases from V and 5 bases from J, with 7 bases between. The CDR3 consists of 13 residues. The CDR3 here is CASSYRTTGELFF. The CDR3 DNA reads as TGTGCCAGCAGTTATAGGACGACCGGGGAGCTGTTTTTT.

There are many counts of this clonotype. This chain joins TRBV27 and TRBJ2-7, with TRBD1 matching 7 bases. The CDR3 contains 15 residues. V dropped 6 bases and J dropped 2; count of bases not matched to a gene: 10. The germline V gene encodes CDR1 MNHEY and CDR2 SMNVEV (reference sequence). As DNA, the CDR3 is TGTGCCAGCAGAAAGGGCCCGACAGGGACCTACGAGCAGTACTTC. It is translated as CASRKGPTGTYEQYF.

This clonotype has a count of ten or more. The chain carries TRBV15 and TRBJ2-2, with a tentative D call TRBD2 (6 bases). The V end lost 3 bases, the J end lost 9 bases, and 17 bases lay between the germline ends. Germline V gene data show CDR1 as LNHNV and CDR2 as YYDKDF (reference sequence). The CDR3 has 15 amino acids. CDR3 in amino acids: CATSSQDYTGRELFF. As DNA, the CDR3 is TGTGCCACCAGCAGTCAGGACTACACTGGTCGGGAGCTGTTTTTT.

The chain recombines TRBV4-2 with TRBJ1-4; no clear D. V shed 5 bases and J shed 3 bases, with 16 bases lying between them. CDR3 length: 16 amino acids. Germline CDR1 is LGHNA and CDR2 is YNFKEQ. Here the CDR3 DNA reads TGTGCCAGCAGCTTCAGCTCGGGGTCGGCTAATGAAAAACTGTTTTTT. Its translation: CASSFSSGSANEKLFF.

The chain recombines TRBV20-1 with TRBJ2-7; D is unresolved. V lost 6 bases, J lost 6 bases, and 9 bases lay in between. The CDR3 consists of 10 residues. Germline lookup yields CDR1 DFQATT and CDR2 SNEGSKA (reference sequence). The CDR3 nucleotides are TGCAGTGCCCATTCGGCCGAGCAGTACTTC. Translated, it gives CSAHSAEQYF.

The rearrangement uses TRBV24-1 and TRBJ1-5; no firm D call. Per the germline V gene, CDR1 is KGHDR and CDR2 is SFDVKD. The CDR3 is 15 amino acids. Trimming left V 3 bases short and J 3 bases short, with 11 bases between. As DNA, the CDR3 is TGTGCCACCAGTGATCACAGTGGGATCAATCAGCCCCAGCATTTT. Protein: CATSDHSGINQPQHF.

In its sample, this clonotype was seen many times. The chain uses TRBV18 and TRBJ2-5, with 9 bases identical to TRBD2. Germline CDR1 is KGHSH and CDR2 is LQKENI. The CDR3 runs to 16 residues. The junction had 8 bases not matched to a gene; V was cut back by 1 base and J by 5 bases. The CDR3 loop reads CASSPLAGVSGETQYF. CDR3 DNA sequence: TGTGCCAGCTCACCACTAGCGGGAGTGTCCGGCGAGACCCAGTACTTC.

This clonotype was detected ten times or more. The chain joins TRBV18 to TRBJ2-1; D is unclear. The germline V gene encodes CDR1 KGHSH and CDR2 LQKENI. CDR3 length: 17 residues. The ends were cut back, 3 bases at V and 0 bases at J, with 15 bases in the middle. In DNA form, the CDR3 reads TGTGCCAGCTCACCGTGGGTTCCCAGTAGCTCCTACAATGAGCAGTTCTTC. Translated, it gives CASSPWVPSSSYNEQFF.

This clonotype was recorded at least ten times. The genes are TRBV7-9 and TRBJ2-7; D call uncertain. The CDR3 is 12 amino acids. CDR1 SEHNR and CDR2 FQNEAQ come from the germline V gene (reference sequence). Deletions cut 2 bases from V and 6 bases from J, with 8 bases between. The CDR3 region has the DNA TGTGCCAGCAGCTTAATGGGTGGCGAGCAGTACTTC. As protein: CASSLMGGEQYF.

This clonotype was counted between two and nine times. This chain uses TRBV6-5 with TRBJ2-1; TRBD2 matches at 12 bases. Germline V gives CDR1 MNHEY, CDR2 SVGAGI. Trimming at V came to 2 bases and at J to 0 bases, leaving 11 bases not matched to a gene. This CDR3 has 20 amino acids. The chain's CDR3 is CASSYRRGLAGGPSYNEQFF. CDR3 DNA sequence: TGTGCCAGCAGTTACAGGCGGGGGCTAGCGGGAGGGCCCTCCTACAATGAGCAGTTCTTC.

This clonotype was observed a handful of times. The chain has TRBV6-1 and TRBJ2-7; possible D gene TRBD2, 5 bases. Per the germline V gene, CDR1 is MNHNS and CDR2 is SASEGT. This CDR3 has 12 residues. Trimming shortened V by 6 bases and J by 4 bases, and 10 bases separated the two germline ends. The DNA for the CDR3 is TGTGCCAGCAGGGGAGTAGGATACGAGCAGTACTTC. Encoded protein: CASRGVGYEQYF.

This clonotype was recorded a few times. The chain recombines TRBV13 with TRBJ2-7; D perhaps matches TRBD2 (6 bases). The V end was cut by 5 bases, the J end by 4 bases, with 21 bases between. This CDR3 is 16 amino acids long. The germline V gene has CDR1 PRHDT and CDR2 FYEKMQ (reference sequence). The CDR3 DNA follows: TGTGCCAGCAGCCCGCCCCTCGGGACTTATCGTTACGAGCAGTACTTC. This codes for CASSPPLGTYRYEQYF.